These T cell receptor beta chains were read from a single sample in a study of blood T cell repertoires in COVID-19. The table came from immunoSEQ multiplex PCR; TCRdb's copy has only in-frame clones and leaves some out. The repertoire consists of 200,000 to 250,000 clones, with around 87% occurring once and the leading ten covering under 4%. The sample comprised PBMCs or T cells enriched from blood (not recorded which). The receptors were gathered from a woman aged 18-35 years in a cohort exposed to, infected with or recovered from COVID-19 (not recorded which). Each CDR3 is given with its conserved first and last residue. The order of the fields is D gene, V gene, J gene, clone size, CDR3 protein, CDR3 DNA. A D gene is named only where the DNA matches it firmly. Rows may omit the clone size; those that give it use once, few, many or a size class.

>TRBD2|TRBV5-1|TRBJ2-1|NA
CASSLAVGGGPYEQFF
TGCGCCAGCAGCTTGGCCGTTGGGGGAGGGCCTTACGAGCAGTTCTTC
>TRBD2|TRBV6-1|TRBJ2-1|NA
CASSDPVGTASGHNEQFF
TGTGCCAGCAGTGACCCCGTGGGTACAGCTAGCGGCCACAATGAGCAGTTCTTC
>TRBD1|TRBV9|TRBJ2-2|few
CASSPGPTGGTGELFF
TGTGCCAGCAGCCCCGGCCCGACAGGGGGCACCGGGGAGCTGTTTTTT
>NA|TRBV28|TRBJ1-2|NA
CASNLDSAGYGYTF
TGTGCCAGCAACCTAGACAGCGCCGGTTATGGCTACACCTTC
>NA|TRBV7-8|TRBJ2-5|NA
CASSPNRQETQYF
TGTGCCAGCAGCCCGAACAGGCAAGAGACCCAGTACTTC
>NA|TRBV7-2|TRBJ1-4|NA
CASSLTATNEKLFF
TGTGCCAGCAGCCTGACAGCCACTAATGAAAAACTGTTTTTT
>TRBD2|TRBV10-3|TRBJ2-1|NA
CATLSTSGGLNLYNEQFF
TGTGCCACACTATCGACTAGCGGGGGCCTTAACCTTTACAATGAGCAGTTCTTC
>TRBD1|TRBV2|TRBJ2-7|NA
CASSPISTGGTYEQYF
TGTGCCAGCAGTCCGATATCGACAGGGGGCACCTACGAGCAGTACTTC
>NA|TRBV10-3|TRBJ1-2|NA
CAISESRGYGYTF
TGTGCCATCAGTGAGTCTAGGGGGTATGGCTACACCTTC
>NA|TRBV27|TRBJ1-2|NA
CASSSGYGYTF
TGTGCCAGCAGTTCGGGCTATGGCTACACCTTC
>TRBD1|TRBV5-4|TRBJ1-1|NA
CASSLQGAAEAFF
TGTGCCAGCAGCCTACAGGGGGCGGCTGAAGCTTTCTTT
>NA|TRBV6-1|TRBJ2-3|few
CASSEAAVGADTQYF
TGTGCCAGCAGTGAAGCGGCAGTTGGTGCAGATACGCAGTATTTT
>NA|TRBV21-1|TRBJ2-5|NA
CASSPGQGYQETQYF
TGTGCCAGCAGTCCGGGACAGGGGTACCAAGAGACCCAGTACTTC
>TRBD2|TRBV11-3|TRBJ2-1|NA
CASSLEGTGGDEQFF
TGTGCCAGCAGCTTAGAGGGGACTGGGGGGGATGAGCAGTTCTTC
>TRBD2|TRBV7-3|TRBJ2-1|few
CASSLSSGAPASYNEQFF
TGTGCCAGCAGCTTATCTAGCGGGGCCCCCGCCTCCTACAATGAGCAGTTCTTC
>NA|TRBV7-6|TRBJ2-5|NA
CASSSGVVGTQETQYF
TGTGCCAGCAGCTCTGGGGTGGTGGGGACTCAAGAGACCCAGTACTTC
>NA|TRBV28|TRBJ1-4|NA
CASSWTAEKLFF
TGTGCCAGCAGTTGGACAGCCGAAAAACTGTTTTTT
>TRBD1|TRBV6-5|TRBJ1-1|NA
CASSPGTGEGTEAFF
TGTGCCAGCAGCCCCGGGACAGGTGAGGGCACTGAAGCTTTCTTT
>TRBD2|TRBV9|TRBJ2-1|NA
CASSVSGRVQEQFF
TGTGCCAGCAGCGTTAGCGGGAGGGTCCAGGAGCAGTTCTTC
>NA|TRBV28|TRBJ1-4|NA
CASTLHLPGQQTNEKLFF
TGTGCCAGCACCCTCCACCTTCCAGGCCAACAGACTAATGAAAAACTGTTTTTT
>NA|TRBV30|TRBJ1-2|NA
CASSVGFTYGYTF
TGTGCCTCCTCCGTCGGGTTTACCTATGGCTACACCTTC
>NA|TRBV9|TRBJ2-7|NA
CASSVGQPRDEQYF
TGTGCCAGCAGCGTCGGACAGCCCCGGGACGAGCAGTACTTC
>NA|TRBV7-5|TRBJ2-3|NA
CARSLREGISGDFTDTQYF
TGTGCCAGAAGCTTAAGGGAGGGGATTAGCGGGGACTTCACAGATACGCAGTATTTT
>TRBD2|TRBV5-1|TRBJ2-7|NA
CASSPIAGGALHEQYF
TGCGCCAGCTCGCCCATAGCGGGAGGCGCCCTCCACGAGCAGTACTTC
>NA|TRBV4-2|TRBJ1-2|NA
CASSPNREGSRGYTF
TGTGCCAGCAGCCCAAACCGGGAGGGTTCGAGGGGCTACACCTTC
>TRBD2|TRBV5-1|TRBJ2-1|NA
CASGLAGSGNEQFF
TGCGCCAGCGGTCTAGCGGGATCGGGGAATGAGCAGTTCTTC
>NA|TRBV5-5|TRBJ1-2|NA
CASSLVARQHYGYTF
TGTGCCAGCAGCTTGGTAGCCCGACAGCACTATGGCTACACCTTC
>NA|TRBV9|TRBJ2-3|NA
CASSLRSDTQYF
TGTGCCAGCAGTTTGAGGTCAGATACGCAGTATTTT
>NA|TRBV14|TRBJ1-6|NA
CASSQARGNSPLHF
TGTGCCAGCAGCCAAGCCAGGGGAAACTCACCCCTCCACTTT
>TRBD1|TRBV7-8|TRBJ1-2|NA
CASSPYGTDTNYGYTF
TGTGCCAGCAGCCCCTATGGGACAGATACCAACTATGGCTACACCTTC